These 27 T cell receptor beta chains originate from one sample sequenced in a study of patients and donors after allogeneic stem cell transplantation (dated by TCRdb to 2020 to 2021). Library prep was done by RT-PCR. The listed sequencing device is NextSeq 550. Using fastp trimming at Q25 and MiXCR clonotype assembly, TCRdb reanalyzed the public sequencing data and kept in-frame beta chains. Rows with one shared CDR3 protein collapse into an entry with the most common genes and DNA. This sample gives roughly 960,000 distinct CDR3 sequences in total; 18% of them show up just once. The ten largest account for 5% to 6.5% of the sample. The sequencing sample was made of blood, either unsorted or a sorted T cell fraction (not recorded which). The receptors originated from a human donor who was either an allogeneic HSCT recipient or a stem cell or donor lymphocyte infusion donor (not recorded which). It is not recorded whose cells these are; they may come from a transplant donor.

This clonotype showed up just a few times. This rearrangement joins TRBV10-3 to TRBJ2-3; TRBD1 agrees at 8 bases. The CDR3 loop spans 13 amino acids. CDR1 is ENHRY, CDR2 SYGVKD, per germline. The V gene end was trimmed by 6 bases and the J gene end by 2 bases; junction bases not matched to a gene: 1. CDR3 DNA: TGTGCCATCAGGGGACAGGACACAGATACGCAGTATTTT. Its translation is CAIRGQDTDTQYF.

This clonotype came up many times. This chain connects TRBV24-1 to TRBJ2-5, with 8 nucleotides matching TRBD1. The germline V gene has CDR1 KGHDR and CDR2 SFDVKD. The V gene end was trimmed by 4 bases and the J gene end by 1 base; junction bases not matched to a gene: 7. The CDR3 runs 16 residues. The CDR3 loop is CATSEPGGAVQETQYF. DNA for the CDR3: TGTGCCACCAGTGAGCCAGGGGGCGCAGTCCAAGAGACCCAGTACTTC.

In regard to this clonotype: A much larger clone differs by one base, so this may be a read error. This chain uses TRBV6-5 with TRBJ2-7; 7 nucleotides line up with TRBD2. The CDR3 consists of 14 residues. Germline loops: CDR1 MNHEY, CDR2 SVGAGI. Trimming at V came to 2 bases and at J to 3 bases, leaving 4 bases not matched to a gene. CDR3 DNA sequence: TGTGCCAGCAGTTACCGGGACTATTACTACGAGCAGTACTTC. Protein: CASSYRDYYYEQYF.

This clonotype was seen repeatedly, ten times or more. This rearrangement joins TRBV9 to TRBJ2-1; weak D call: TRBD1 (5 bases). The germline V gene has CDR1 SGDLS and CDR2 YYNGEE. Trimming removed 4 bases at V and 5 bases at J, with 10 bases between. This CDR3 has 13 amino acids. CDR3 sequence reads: CASSPRQNNEQFF. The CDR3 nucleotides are TGTGCCAGCAGCCCCCGACAGAACAATGAGCAGTTCTTC.

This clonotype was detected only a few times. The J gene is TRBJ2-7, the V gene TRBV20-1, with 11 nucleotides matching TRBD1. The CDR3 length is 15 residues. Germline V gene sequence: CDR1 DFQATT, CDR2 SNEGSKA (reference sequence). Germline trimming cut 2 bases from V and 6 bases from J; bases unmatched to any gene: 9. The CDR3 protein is CSARSDRGRRAEQYF. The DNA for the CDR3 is TGCAGTGCTAGATCGGACAGGGGGCGAAGAGCCGAGCAGTACTTC.

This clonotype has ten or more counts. The chain's CDR3 is CASTLAGGLIEQYF. DNA of the CDR3: TGTGCCAGCACCTTAGCGGGGGGGCTAATCGAGCAGTACTTC. The chain joins TRBV12-3 or TRBV12-4 to TRBJ2-7, with TRBD2 matching 11 bases. The CDR3 is 14 residues long. The V segment lost 7 bases and the J segment 6 bases; nucleotides outside the gene matches: 8.

CDR3 loop: CASRLTSAATQYF. As DNA, the CDR3 is TGCGCCAGCAGACTTACTAGCGCAGCTACGCAGTATTTT. The chain links TRBV5-1 to TRBJ2-3; 7 bases map to TRBD2. The J segment lost 8 bases and the V segment lost 5 bases, leaving 8 bases of the junction unmatched. The CDR3 is made up of 13 amino acids. Germline values: CDR1 SGHRS, CDR2 YFSETQ.

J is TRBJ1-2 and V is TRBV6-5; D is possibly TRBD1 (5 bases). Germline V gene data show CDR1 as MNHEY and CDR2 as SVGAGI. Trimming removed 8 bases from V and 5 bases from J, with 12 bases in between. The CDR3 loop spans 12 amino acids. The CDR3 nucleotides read TGTGCCAGCCTTCGGCGGGGGTATGGCTACACCTTC. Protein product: CASLRRGYGYTF.

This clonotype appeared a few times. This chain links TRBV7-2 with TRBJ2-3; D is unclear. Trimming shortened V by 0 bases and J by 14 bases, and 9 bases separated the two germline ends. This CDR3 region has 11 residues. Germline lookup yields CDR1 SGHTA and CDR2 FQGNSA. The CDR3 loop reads CASSLAGNPYF. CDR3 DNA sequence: TGTGCCAGCAGCTTAGCAGGGAACCCGTATTTT.

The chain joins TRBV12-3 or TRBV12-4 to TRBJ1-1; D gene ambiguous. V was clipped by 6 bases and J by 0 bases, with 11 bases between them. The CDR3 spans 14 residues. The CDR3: CASSPLNMNTEAFF. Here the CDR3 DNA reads TGTGCCAGCAGCCCCTTAAACATGAACACTGAAGCTTTCTTT.

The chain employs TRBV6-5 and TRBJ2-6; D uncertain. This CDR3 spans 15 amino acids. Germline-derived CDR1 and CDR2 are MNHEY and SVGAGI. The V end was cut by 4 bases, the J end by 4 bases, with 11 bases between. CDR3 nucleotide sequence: TGTGCCAGCAGTTCCAAAAGGGCCGGGGCCAACGTCCTGACTTTC. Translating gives CASSSKRAGANVLTF.

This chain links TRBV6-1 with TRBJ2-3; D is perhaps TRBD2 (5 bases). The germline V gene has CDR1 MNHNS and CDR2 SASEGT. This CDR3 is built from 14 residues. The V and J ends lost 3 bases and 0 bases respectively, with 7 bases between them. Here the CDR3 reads CASSDEGSTDTQYF. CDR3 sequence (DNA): TGTGCCAGCAGTGACGAGGGAAGCACAGATACGCAGTATTTT.

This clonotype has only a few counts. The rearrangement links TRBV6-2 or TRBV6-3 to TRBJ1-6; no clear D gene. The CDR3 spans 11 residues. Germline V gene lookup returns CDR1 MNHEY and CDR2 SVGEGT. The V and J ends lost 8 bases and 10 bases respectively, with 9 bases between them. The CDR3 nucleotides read TGTGCCAGCTCAAACGCGTCACCCCTCCACTTT. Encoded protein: CASSNASPLHF.

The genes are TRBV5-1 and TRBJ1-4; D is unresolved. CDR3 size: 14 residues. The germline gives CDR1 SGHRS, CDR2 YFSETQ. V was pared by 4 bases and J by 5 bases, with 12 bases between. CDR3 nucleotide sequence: TGCGCCAGCAGCCGCGAGATGTCGAATGAAAAACTGTTTTTT. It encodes CASSREMSNEKLFF.

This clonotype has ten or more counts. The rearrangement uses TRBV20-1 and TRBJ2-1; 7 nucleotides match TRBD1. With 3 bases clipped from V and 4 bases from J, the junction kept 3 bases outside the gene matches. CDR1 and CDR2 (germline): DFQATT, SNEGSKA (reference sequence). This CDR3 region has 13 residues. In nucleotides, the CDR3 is TGCAGTGCTAGCCCAGGGGGTTACAATGAGCAGTTCTTC. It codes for CSASPGGYNEQFF.

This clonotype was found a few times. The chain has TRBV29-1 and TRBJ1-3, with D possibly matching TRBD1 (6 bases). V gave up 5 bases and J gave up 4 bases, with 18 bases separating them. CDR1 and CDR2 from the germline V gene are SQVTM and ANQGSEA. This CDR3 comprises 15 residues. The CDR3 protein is CSVIRPTGLGNTIYF. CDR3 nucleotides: TGCAGCGTTATCCGGCCGACAGGTCTCGGAAACACCATATATTTT. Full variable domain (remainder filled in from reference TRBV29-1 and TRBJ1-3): SAVISQKPSRDICQRGTSLTIQCQVDSQVTMMFWYRQQPGQSLTLIATANQGSEATYESGFVIDKFPISRPNLTFSTLTVSNMSPEDSSIYLCSVIRPTGLGNTIYFGEGSWLTVV.

CDR3 bases: TGTGCCAGCAGCCAAACGACTAGCGGGACCTACACAGATACGCAGTATTTT. Protein product: CASSQTTSGTYTDTQYF. The chain joins TRBV3-1 to TRBJ2-3; TRBD2 matches at 11 bases. This CDR3 contains 17 residues. In germline, CDR1 is LGHDT, CDR2 YNNKEL (reference sequence). V was pared by 2 bases and J by 2 bases, with 6 bases of the junction left unmatched.

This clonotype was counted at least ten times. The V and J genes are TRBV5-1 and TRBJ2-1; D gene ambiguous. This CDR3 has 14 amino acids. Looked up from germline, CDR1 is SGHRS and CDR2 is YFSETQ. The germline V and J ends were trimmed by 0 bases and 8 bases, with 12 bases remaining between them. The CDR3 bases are TGCGCCAGCAGCTTGGCCCTCAGTAACGATGAGCAGTTCTTC. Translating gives CASSLALSNDEQFF.

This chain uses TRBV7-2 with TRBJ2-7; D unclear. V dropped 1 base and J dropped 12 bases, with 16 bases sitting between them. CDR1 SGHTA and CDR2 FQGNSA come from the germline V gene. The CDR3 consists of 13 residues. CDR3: CASSLGGGKGLYF. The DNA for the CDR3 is TGTGCCAGCAGCTTAGGTGGCGGAAAAGGGCTGTACTTC.

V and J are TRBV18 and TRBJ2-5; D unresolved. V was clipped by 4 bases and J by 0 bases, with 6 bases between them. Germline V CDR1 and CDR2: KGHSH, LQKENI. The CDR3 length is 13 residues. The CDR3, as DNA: TGTGCCAGCTCACGCAATAACCAAGAGACCCAGTACTTC. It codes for CASSRNNQETQYF.

This CDR3 reads CASSHIVWGHEQYF. Here the CDR3 DNA reads TGCGCCAGCAGCCATATCGTTTGGGGCCACGAGCAGTACTTC. This chain joins TRBV4-1 and TRBJ2-7; D might be TRBD1 (5 bases). Trimming took off 3 bases at V and 5 bases at J, with 14 bases between the two ends. CDR1 is MGHRA, CDR2 YSYEKL, per germline. The CDR3 loop spans 14 amino acids.

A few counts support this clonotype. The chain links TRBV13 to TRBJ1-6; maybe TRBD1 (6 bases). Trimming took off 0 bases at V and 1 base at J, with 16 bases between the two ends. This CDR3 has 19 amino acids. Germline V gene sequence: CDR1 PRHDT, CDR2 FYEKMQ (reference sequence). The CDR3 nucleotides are TGTGCCAGCAGCTTAGGTCCTGGAGGGGGAGGGTCCTATAATTCACCCCTCCACTTT. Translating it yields CASSLGPGGGGSYNSPLHF.

The CDR3 loop reads CASSGGVSPNYGYTF. The CDR3 DNA reads TGTGCCAGCAGCGGAGGGGTGAGTCCTAACTATGGCTACACCTTC. The chain joins TRBV9 to TRBJ1-2; tentatively, D is TRBD1 (5 bases). V was cut by 3 bases and J by 0 bases, with 12 bases left in between. Germline CDR1 SGDLS, CDR2 YYNGEE. The CDR3 runs 15 residues.

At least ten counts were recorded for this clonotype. The CDR3 DNA reads as TGCGCCAGCAGCAGCGGGACTAGCGGGGGTGCAGATACGCAGTATTTT. It is translated as CASSSGTSGGADTQYF. This chain joins TRBV5-1 and TRBJ2-3; TRBD2 agrees at 14 bases. This CDR3 spans 16 amino acids. Germline CDR1 reads SGHRS; CDR2 reads YFSETQ. The J segment lost 4 bases and the V segment lost 4 bases, leaving 5 bases of the junction unmatched.

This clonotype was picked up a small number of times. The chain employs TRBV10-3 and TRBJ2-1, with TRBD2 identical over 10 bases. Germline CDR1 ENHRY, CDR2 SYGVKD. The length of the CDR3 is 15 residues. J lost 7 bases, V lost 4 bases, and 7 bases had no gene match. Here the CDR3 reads CAISVGSGGFNEQFF. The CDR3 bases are TGTGCCATCAGTGTCGGTAGCGGGGGGTTTAATGAGCAGTTCTTC.

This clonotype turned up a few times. The DNA for the CDR3 is TGCAGCGTTGAAGGGCTGACAGGGAAGGAACTCGGCTATGGCTACACCTTC. Translated, it gives CSVEGLTGKELGYGYTF. The V call is TRBV29-1, the J call TRBJ1-2; TRBD1 agrees at 7 bases. Germline V gives CDR1 SQVTM, CDR2 ANQGSEA. Trimming took 1 base from V and 4 from J; bases not matched to a gene: 15. The CDR3 is 17 amino acids.

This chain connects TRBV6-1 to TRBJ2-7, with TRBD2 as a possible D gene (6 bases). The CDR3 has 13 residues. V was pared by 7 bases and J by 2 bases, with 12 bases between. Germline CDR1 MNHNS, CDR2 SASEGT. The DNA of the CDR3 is TGTGCCAGCACCCGGAGGGTCACCTACGAGCAGTACTTC. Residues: CASTRRVTYEQYF.